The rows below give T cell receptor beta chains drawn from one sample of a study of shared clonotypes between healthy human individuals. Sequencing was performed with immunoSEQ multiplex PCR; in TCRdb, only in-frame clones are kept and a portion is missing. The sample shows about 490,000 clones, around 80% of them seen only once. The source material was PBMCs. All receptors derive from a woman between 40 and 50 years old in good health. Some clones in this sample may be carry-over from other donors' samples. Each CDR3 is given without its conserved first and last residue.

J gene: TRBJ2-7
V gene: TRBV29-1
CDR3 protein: SVEGTGYEQY

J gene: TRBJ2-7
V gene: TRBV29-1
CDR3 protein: SVLGQDTRFSYEQY

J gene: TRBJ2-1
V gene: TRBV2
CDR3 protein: ASSEQPGQYNEQF

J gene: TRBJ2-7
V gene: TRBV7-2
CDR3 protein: ASSAEGFEQY

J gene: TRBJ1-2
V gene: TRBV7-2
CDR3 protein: ASSSNTANYGYT

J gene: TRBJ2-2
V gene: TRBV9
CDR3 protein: ASSVVAGELF

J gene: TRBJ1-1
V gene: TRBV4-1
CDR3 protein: ASSHGTGREAF

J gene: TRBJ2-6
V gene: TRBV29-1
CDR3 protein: SVVLASGANVLT

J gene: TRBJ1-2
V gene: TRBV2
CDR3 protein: ASSGARTVYGYT

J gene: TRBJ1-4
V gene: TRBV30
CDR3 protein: AWSANEKLF

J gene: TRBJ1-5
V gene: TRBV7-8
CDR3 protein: ASRLYSNQPQH

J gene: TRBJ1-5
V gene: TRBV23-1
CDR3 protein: ASSQSSWGGNQPQH

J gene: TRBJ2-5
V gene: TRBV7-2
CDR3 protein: ASSLGAVGALETQY

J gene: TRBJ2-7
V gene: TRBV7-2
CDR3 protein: ASSPSGTGVEEQY

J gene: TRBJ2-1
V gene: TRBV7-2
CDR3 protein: ASSLVGLASVEQF

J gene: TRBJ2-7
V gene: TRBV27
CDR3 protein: ASSWGTRLHEQY

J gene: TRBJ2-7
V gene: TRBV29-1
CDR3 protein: SVEEGTSGAYEQY

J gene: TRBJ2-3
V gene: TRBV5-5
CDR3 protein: ASTITSAGTDTQY

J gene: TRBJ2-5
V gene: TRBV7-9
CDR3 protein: ASSSITGGETQY

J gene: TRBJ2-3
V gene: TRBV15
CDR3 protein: ATSRETGSLGDTQY

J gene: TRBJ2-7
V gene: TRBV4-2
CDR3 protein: ASSQDLARGDYEQY

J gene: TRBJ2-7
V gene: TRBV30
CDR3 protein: ACAGTRREKQY

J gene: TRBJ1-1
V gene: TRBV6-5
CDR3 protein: ASTPGGDTEAF

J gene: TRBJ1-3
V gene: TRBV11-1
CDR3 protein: ASSLEQGARGNTIY

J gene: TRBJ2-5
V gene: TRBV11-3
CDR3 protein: ASSLVLGKETQY

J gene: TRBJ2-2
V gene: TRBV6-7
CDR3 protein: ASRKVSGRSGTGELF

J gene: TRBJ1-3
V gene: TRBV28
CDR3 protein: ASSPSWGGRIGSGNTIY

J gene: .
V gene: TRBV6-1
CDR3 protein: ASGGAYAYEQY

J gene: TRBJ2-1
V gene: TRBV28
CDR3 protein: ASSPGSSYNEQF

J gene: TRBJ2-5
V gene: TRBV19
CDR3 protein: ASSIGGGAVQETQY

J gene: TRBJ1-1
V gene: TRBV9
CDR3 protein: ASSAGQVTEAF

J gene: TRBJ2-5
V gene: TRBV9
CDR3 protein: ASSFRGSMETQY